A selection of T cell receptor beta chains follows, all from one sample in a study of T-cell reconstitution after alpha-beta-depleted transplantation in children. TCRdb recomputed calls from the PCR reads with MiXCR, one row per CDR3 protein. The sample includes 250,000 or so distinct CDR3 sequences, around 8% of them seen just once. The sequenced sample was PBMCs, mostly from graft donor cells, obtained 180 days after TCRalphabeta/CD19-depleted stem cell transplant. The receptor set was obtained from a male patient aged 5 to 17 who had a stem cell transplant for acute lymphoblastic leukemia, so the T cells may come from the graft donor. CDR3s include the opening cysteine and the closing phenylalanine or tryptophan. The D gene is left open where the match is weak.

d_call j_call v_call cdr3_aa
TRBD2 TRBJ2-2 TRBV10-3 CAITGTSGGNGELFF
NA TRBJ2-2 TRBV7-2 CASSFRQVLNTGELFF
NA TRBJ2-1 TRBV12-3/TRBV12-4 CASSLKRPYNEQFF
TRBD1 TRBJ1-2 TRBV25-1 CASSAGQGYYGYTF
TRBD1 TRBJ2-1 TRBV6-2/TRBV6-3 CASNGQGDYNEQFF
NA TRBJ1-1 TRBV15 CATSSYRATEAFF
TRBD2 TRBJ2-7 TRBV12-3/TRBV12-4 CASSPQMRRTSGKYEQYF
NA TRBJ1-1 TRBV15 CATSRVDVMNTEAFF
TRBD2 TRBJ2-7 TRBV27 CASSLKGGTSGSSSYEQYF
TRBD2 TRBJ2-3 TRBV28 CASSPGLAETDTQYF
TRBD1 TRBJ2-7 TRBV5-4 CASSAGQGTDKYEQYF
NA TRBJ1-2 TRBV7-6 CASSLGPTRNYGYTF
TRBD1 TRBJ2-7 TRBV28 CASSLTGTHEQYF
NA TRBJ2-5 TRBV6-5 CASSYWGLPQETQYF
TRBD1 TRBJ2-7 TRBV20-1 CSARRTDRGRGEQYF
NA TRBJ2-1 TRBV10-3 CAISYWWDGNEQFF
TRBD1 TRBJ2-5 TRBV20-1 CSALQGPQETQYF
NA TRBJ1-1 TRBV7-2 CASSFVATGNTEAFF
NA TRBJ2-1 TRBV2 CASLWPGSYNEQFF
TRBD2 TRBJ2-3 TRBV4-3 CASSQETSGLDLTDTQYF
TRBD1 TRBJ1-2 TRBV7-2 CASSDPTGTGGSNGYTF
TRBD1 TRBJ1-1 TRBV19 CASGDRDRQQDTEAFF